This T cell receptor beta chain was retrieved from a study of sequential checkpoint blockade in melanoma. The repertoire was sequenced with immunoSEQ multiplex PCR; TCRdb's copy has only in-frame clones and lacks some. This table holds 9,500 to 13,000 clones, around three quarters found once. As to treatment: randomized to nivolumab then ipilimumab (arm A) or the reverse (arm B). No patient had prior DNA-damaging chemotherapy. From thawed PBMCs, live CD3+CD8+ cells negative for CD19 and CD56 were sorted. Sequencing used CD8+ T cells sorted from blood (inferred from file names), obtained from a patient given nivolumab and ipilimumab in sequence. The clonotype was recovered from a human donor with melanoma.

CDR3 residues: CASGGQGNQPQHF. The CDR3 coding sequence is TGTGCCAGCGGTGGACAGGGGAATCAGCCCCAGCATTTT. The chain recombines TRBV6-8 with TRBJ1-5, with TRBD1 identical over 9 bases. CDR3 size: 13 residues. The V gene's germline CDR1 is MNHGY and CDR2 SAAAGT. J gave up 4 bases and V 8 bases, and 3 bases lay outside the gene matches.